Below, 2 T cell receptor beta chains from the same sample are listed, as sequenced in a study of blood T cell repertoires in COVID-19. Measured with immunoSEQ multiplex PCR; TCRdb has only the in-frame clones, and not every one. Found here are 380,000 or so clones, about 88% of them singletons; the top ten hold about 7%. The material sequenced was peripheral blood. These receptors all come from a woman in her sixties with COVID-19, enrolled during active disease.

The genes are TRBV4-1 and TRBJ1-2, with no clear D. Germline values: CDR1 MGHRA, CDR2 YSYEKL. The CDR3 contains 15 residues. The V and J ends lost 4 bases and 0 bases respectively, with 12 bases between them. CDR3 bases: TGCGCCAGCAGCCCCCAGGAGGGCGCTAACTATGGCTACACCTTC. Its translation is CASSPQEGANYGYTF.

The DNA of the CDR3 is TGTGCCAGCAGCTTCGGACAGGGGTCCTACGAGCAGTACTTC. Amino acid sequence: CASSFGQGSYEQYF. V gene TRBV7-3 combines with J gene TRBJ2-7; 9 nucleotides match TRBD1. J was trimmed by 1 base and V by 3 bases; bases with no gene match: 1. The CDR3 covers 14 residues. Germline CDR1 SGHTA, CDR2 FQGTGA. Together with reference TRBV7-3 and TRBJ2-7, the CDR3 gives the full variable domain: GAGVSQTPSNKVTEKGKYVELRCDPISGHTALYWYRQSLGQGPEFLIYFQGTGAADDSGLPNDRFFAVRPEGSVSTLKIQRTERGDSAVYLCASSFGQGSYEQYFGPGTRLTVT.